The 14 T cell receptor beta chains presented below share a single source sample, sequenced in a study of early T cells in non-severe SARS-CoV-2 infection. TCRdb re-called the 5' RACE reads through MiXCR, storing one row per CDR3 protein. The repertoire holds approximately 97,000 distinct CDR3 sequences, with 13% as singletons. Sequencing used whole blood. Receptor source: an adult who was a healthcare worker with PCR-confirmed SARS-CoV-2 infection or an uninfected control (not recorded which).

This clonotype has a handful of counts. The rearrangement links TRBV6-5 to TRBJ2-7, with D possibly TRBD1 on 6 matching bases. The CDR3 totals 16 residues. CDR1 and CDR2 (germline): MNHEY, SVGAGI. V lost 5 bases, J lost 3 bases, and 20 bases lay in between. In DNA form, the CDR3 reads TGTGCCAGCAGTAAGCTTTTAGGAACAGGGAACTACGAGCAGTACTTC. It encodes CASSKLLGTGNYEQYF.

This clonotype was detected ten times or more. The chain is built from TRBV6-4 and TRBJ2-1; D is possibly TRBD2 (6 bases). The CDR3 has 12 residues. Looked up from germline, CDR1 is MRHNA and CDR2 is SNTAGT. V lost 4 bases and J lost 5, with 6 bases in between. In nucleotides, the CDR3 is TGTGCCAGCAGTGCTAGCGACAATGAGCAGTTCTTC. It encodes CASSASDNEQFF.

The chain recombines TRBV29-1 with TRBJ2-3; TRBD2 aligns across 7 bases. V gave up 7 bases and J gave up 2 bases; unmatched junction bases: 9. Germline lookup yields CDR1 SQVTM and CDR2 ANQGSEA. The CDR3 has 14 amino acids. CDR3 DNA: TGCAGCGCTAGACGTCTAGCGGACACAGATACGCAGTATTTT. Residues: CSARRLADTDTQYF.

As DNA, the CDR3 is TGTGCCAGCAGCGTAGGGACACAAGGTGCCTACGAGCAGTACTTC. Its translation: CASSVGTQGAYEQYF. The V gene is TRBV9, the J gene TRBJ2-7; TRBD1 might be the D (5 bases). The CDR3 runs 15 residues. V gave up 0 bases and J gave up 2 bases, with 12 bases separating them. Looked up from germline, CDR1 is SGDLS and CDR2 is YYNGEE.

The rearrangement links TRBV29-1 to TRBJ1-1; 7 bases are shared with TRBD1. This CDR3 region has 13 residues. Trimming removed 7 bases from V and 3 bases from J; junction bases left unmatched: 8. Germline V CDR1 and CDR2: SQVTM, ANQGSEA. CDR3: CSAARTGDTEAFF. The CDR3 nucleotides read TGCAGCGCCGCCAGGACAGGCGACACTGAAGCTTTCTTT.

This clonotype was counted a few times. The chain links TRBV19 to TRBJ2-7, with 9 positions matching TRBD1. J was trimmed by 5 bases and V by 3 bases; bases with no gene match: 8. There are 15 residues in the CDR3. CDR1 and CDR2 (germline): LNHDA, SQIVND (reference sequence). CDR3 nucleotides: TGTGCCAGTAGTATCAGGGACAGGGAATCGGACGAGCAGTACTTC. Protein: CASSIRDRESDEQYF.

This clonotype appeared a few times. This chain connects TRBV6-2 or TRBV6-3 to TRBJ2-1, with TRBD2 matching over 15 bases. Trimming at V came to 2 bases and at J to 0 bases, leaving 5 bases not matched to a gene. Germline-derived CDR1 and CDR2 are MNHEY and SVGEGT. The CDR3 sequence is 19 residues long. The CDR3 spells CASSYPGTSGRSSYNEQFF. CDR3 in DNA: TGTGCCAGCAGTTACCCCGGGACTAGCGGGAGGAGCTCCTACAATGAGCAGTTCTTC.

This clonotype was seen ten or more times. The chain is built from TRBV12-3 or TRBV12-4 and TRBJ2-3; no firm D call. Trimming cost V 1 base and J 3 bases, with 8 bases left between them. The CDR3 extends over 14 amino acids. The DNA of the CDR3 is TGTGCCAGCAGTTTAGAGTTTTCAACAGATACGCAGTATTTT. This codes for CASSLEFSTDTQYF.

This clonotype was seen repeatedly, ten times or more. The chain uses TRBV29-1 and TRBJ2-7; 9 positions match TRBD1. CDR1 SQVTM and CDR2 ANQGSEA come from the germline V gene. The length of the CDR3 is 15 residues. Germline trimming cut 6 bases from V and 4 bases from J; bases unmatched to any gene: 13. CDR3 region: CSVSVGQGFGYEQYF. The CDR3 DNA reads TGCAGCGTCTCAGTGGGACAGGGTTTTGGGTACGAGCAGTACTTC.

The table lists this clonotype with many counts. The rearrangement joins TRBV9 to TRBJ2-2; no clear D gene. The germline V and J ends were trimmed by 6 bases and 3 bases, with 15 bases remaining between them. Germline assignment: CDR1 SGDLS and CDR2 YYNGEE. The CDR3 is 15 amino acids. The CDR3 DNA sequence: TGTGCCAGCACCAACACGGAGCTTCACACCGGGGAGCTGTTTTTT. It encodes CASTNTELHTGELFF.

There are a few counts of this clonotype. CDR3 region: CASSYSAGSHEQYF. In DNA, the CDR3 is TGTGCCAGCAGTTACTCCGCAGGATCCCACGAGCAGTACTTC. V gene TRBV6-5 combines with J gene TRBJ2-7; D gene uncertain. The CDR3 extends over 14 amino acids. V was shortened by 0 bases and J by 5 bases, with 11 bases between the two germline ends. Germline V CDR1 and CDR2: MNHEY, SVGAGI.

CDR3 sequence: CSPRTRQYF. CDR3 nucleotide sequence: TGCAGCCCCCGTACGCGTCAGTACTTC. V and J are TRBV29-1 and TRBJ2-7; D unresolved. Germline assignment: CDR1 SQVTM and CDR2 ANQGSEA. The V end was cut by 8 bases, the J end by 10 bases, with 12 bases between. This CDR3 comprises 9 residues.

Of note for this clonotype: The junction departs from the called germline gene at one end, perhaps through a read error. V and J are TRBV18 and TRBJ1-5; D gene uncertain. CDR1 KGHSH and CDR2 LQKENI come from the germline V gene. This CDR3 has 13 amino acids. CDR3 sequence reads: CVSSPTSDQPQHF. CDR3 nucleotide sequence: TGTGTCAGCTCACCAACGTCCGATCAGCCCCAGCATTTT.

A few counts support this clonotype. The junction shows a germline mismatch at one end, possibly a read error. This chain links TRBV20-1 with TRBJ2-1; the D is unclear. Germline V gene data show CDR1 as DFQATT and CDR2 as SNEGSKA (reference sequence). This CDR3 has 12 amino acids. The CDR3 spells CSPRLSYNEQFF. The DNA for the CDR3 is TGCAGTCCTAGGCTGTCCTACAATGAGCAGTTCTTC.